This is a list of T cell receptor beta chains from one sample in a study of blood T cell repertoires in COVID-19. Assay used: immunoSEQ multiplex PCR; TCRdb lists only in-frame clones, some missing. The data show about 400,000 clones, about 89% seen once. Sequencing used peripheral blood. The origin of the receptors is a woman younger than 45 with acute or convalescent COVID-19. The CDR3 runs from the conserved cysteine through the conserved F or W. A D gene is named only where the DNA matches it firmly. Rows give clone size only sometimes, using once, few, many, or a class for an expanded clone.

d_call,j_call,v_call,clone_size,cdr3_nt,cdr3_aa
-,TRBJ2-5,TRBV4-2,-,TGTGCCAGCAGCCAAGATCTGCGGGGGCGGCAAGAGACCCAGTACTTC,CASSQDLRGRQETQYF
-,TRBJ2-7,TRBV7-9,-,TGTGCCAGCAGCTTAAGCGCCCCCGCGGGCGAGCAGTACTTC,CASSLSAPAGEQYF
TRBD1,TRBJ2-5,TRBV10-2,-,TGCGCCAGCAGAGGCAGGGGGTACCAAGAGACCCAGTACTTC,CASRGRGYQETQYF
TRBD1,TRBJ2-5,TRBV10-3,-,TGTGCCATCAGTCAACAGGGGGAAGAGACCCAGTACTTC,CAISQQGEETQYF
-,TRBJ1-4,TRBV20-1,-,TGCAGTGCTCCTCGGGGGGAAAAACTGTTTTTT,CSAPRGEKLFF
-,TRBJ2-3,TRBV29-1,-,TGCAGCGTTGAAGAGTCTCTAAACACAGATACGCAGTATTTT,CSVEESLNTDTQYF
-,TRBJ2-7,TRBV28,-,TGTGCCAGCAGGCCAGGGAAGGTAAGATTCTACGAGCAGTACTTC,CASRPGKVRFYEQYF
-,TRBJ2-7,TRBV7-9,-,TGTGCCAGCAGCTTAGACTTGGAGCAGTACTTC,CASSLDLEQYF
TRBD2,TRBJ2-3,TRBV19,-,TGTGCCAGTAGTAGTCTAGCGGGGTACACAGATACGCAGTATTTT,CASSSLAGYTDTQYF
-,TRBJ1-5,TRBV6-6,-,TGTGCCAGCAGCAACAGTCGTTATCAGCCCCAGCATTTT,CASSNSRYQPQHF
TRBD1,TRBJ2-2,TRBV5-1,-,TGCGCCAGCAGCTTGAGTCCTCGACAGGGGGCAGGGACCGGGGAGCTGTTTTTT,CASSLSPRQGAGTGELFF
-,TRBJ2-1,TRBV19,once,TGTGCCAGTGCTACGGCTCCGGGGGAGCAGTTCTTC,CASATAPGEQFF
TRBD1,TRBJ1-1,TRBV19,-,TGTGCCAGTACAGGGGGCGTAGAGGCTTTCTTT,CASTGGVEAFF
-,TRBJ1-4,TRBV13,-,TGTGCCAGCAGCTTAGGGGGTGGAAATGACAAGCCGGTTTTT,CASSLGGGNDKPVF